Included here is one T cell receptor beta chain sequence, with context. This clone was recorded only once. The specificity of this receptor is unknown. The sample holds no much larger clone one base away, and base qualities are not on file. The cohort was made up of approximately 670 healthy bone marrow donors. At the time of sampling, all cohort members were nominally healthy, though unrecorded immune exposures were likely present. The donor was CMV seronegative and belonged to the group of around 400 seronegative cohort members. A peripheral blood sample was provided by each donor, and peripheral blood mononuclear cells were used for TCR beta sequencing. The Qiagen DNeasy Blood Extraction Kit was used to extract genomic DNA from the blood cell samples. These data originate in a study of cytomegalovirus exposure and HLA in healthy donors (dated by TCRdb to about 2017). Study-wide context: An earlier analysis of several hundred of the donors reported 276 Gb of sequence data and 117 million unique TCR beta sequences obtained from about 170 million T cells. About 300 gigabases of sequencing data and approximately 84 million unique TCR sequences were included in an early release covering around 600 HLA-typed donors. The genetic ancestry cluster associated with self-reported Caucasian donors included 65% to 90% of the 398 genotyped donors. The study aimed to test whether signatures of past pathogen exposure could be identified by cataloging public T cell receptors. Using immunosequencing, the study profiled T cell repertoires from around 680 subjects and related those repertoires to cytomegalovirus serostatus. Along with the approximately 700-subject first cohort, a separate validation cohort of 120 different subjects was used. To predict cytomegalovirus infection status, the study brought together high-throughput TCR immunosequencing, statistical association of individual TCRs with disease status, and machine learning. In a later analysis, previously published TCR beta repertoires from about 670 donors were re-analyzed and high-resolution HLA genotyping was added so that TCR occurrence patterns could be studied. The later analysis used no new phenotypic data to find candidate immune exposures, relying instead on TCR beta sequences and their occurrence across donors. In an earlier analysis of 587 of the donors, high-throughput TCR beta sequencing was used to judge whether each TCR beta V gene segment behaved as functional or pseudogenic. Donor age, sex, ethnicity and CMV serostatus were compiled together with the repertoire data. Genome-wide SNP genotypes for about three fifths of the roughly 700 donors were used in a later genetic analysis, which treated that subset as a discovery cohort. Every repertoire in the discovery cohort had been generated on one and the same sequencing platform. Class I and class II HLA loci were covered by the typing at four-digit resolution. Typing coverage differed by locus: A, B, C, DRB1 and DQB1 were typed in roughly 620-630 donors, DQA1 in about 500, DPA1 in around 610, and DPB1 in around 440. Because of strong linkage in the cohort, five DR-DQ haplotypes were treated as single units for association and clustering. Among about 400 genotyped donors of the cohort, an average of roughly 230,000 unique TCR beta nucleotide sequences was sequenced per donor, of which about 18% were non-productive. Study-wide conclusions, independent of this receptor: The authors suggested that the approach could potentially be extended to other disease states and immunological phenotypes. Some IMGT-functional V segments, including TRBV6-2 and TRBV6-3, could not be distinguished by the 87-base-pair reads and were therefore excluded. Immune exposure information for the cohort was limited to CMV serostatus. The study listed 164 TCR beta chains as associated with cytomegalovirus. The presence/absence analyses assumed that sequencing depth was roughly uniform across donors, and that assumption may not be true. In a later analysis, about 16,000 TCR beta sequences were associated with specific HLA alleles at a false discovery rate of 0.05. Because some donors lacked HLA typing at each locus, the association tests relied only on the typed subset. Compared with the 666-donor mean, donors in an Asian-associated ancestry cluster had fewer N-insertions in productive TCRs, according to a later genetic analysis. A later analysis found that most CMV-associated TCR beta chains appeared HLA-restricted, with HLA associations seemingly driven largely by CMV exposure. In a later analysis, HLA-associated TCR beta chains showed more clonal expansion and lower generation probabilities than non-associated chains that were equally common. A group of highly shared sequence variants was considered likely to be a technical artifact of the sequencing pipeline. Because counts were too low, roughly 18 rarely observed V segments, including chromosome 9 orphons, were left out of the earlier analysis of some 640 of the donors. Correlated functional status among segregating V segments might reflect linkage disequilibrium, but an unknown experimental factor could not be ruled out. An association between a missense DCLRE1C variant and V-gene and J-gene trimming of TCR beta chains was found in a later genetic analysis and replicated in an independent cohort. In vitro tests confirmed that three of the cytomegalovirus-associated TCR beta chains recognize cytomegalovirus antigens. A further reported finding was that TCR beta sequences accurately predicted the HLA-A and HLA-B alleles for most subjects in the first cohort. When HLA alleles, especially DR and DQ, strongly co-occurred, attributing TCR associations to individual alleles was difficult. According to a later analysis, TCR association rates differed among HLA loci, with DRB1 alleles showing the most associated TCRs and HLA-C alleles showing the fewest. Only TCR beta chains were sequenced in this cohort, and the absence of alpha or paired-chain data limited detectable features. Cytomegalovirus status was reported to be diagnosed by the classifier with high specificity and sensitivity in both the original and validation cohorts. Across donors, most TCR sequences were observed very rarely, whereas some public TCRs were present in many individuals. According to a later analysis, parvovirus B19, influenza, CMV and Epstein-Barr virus appeared linked to several top co-occurrence clusters. In an earlier analysis of around 600 of the donors, most TCR beta V segments appeared in productive rearrangements about 87% or about 30% of the time, broadly matching IMGT annotations.

The receptor library was made with the immunoSEQ multiplex PCR assay. The multiplex PCR relied on a mix of 60 forward primers for TCR Vbeta segments and 13 reverse primers for TCR Jbeta segments. A multiplex PCR assay on genomic DNA amplified the CDR3 region of rearranged TCR beta genes. The Illumina HiSeq System was used to sequence the amplified TCR beta libraries as 87-base-pair reads. The published analysis was carried out like this. Across the 670 or so repertoires, a later analysis counted approximately 75 million unique TCR beta chains, 8.5 million to 12 million of which were shared by at least two donors. A nearest-neighbor algorithm error-corrected the raw reads and collapsed the reads into unique sequences, merging closely related sequences to remove PCR and sequencing errors. V, D and J gene segments were assigned by aligning CDR3 sequences to IMGT reference sequences. For a sequence to be retained, a match of at least six nucleotides to both a V gene segment and a J gene segment was required. A rearrangement was called productive if the CDR3 had no stop codons and remained in frame with V and J, and every other rearrangement was called non-productive. CDR3 was defined by IMGT convention, running from the second conserved V-encoded cysteine to the conserved J-encoded phenylalanine. Sequences without an unambiguous match to a single V gene segment were excluded from the earlier analysis of about 640 of the donors. An earlier analysis of several hundred of the donors called V segments functional above 56.7% productive rearrangements and segregating when the between-donor standard deviation exceeded 5%. A statistical classification framework was built to diagnose cytomegalovirus status from the catalog of TCR beta chain sequences. A later analysis assigned V and J genes by comparing TCR nucleotide sequences with IMGT/GENE-DB human TR gene sequences. A later analysis assigned CDR3 sequences and most-parsimonious VDJ recombination scenarios with the TCRdist pipeline. In a later analysis, every TCR beta chain was defined by the combination of its CDR3 amino acid sequence and its V-gene family, and reads without a unique V-gene family were dropped. In a later analysis, around 600 highly shared, low-generation-probability nucleotide sequences were removed to address suspected cross-contamination and a sequencing artifact. For each public chain, a later analysis derived a clonal expansion index from normalized ranks of inferred template counts within each repertoire. A later analysis computed generation probabilities with a VDJ recombination model fitted to out-of-frame rearrangements, and checked the results against IGoR. In a later analysis, hypergeometric tests were used to score TCR-TCR, TCR-HLA and TCR-CMV co-occurrence, with a repertoire-size bias correction applied to TCR pairs. A later analysis estimated false discovery rates by permuting HLA or CMV assignments 20 times. In a later analysis, co-occurring TCRs were grouped with DBSCAN, and TCRdist sequence similarity was added when clustering was performed within HLA-allele-positive subsets. Repertoires with fewer than 30,000 or more than 120,000 public chains, plus five repertoires with anomalous nucleotide sharing, were excluded from co-occurrence clustering. TCRdb limited this immuneACCESS table to in-frame rearrangements with V and J called. A share of clones is missing; checked studies link under half to unresolved V genes, and the rest is unexplained. That table supplies the V and J calls and clone size; D and trimming were determined from the DNA. The sample contains around 210,000 clones, roughly 81% of them found a single time. The ten largest clonotypes hold 0.24% of the sample.

The CDR3 holds 16 amino acids from the cysteine to the phenylalanine. Only the CDR3 DNA stays, 48 bases, in frame from base 1. The germline V end is reduced by 0 bases and the J end by 10 bases; junction bases left unmatched: 8. The germline V gene gives CDR1 as MNHEY and CDR2 as SVGAGI. The receptor comes from a girl between 2 and 10 years old in good health and CMV-seronegative. The rearranged segments are TRBV6-5 and TRBJ1-6, with 8 middle bases fitting TRBD1. The sequencing sample was made of PBMCs. The CDR3 protein: CASSYSRWTGRSPLHF. DNA sequence: TGTGCCAGCAGTTACTCGAGGTGGACAGGGAGGTCACCCCTCCACTTT.